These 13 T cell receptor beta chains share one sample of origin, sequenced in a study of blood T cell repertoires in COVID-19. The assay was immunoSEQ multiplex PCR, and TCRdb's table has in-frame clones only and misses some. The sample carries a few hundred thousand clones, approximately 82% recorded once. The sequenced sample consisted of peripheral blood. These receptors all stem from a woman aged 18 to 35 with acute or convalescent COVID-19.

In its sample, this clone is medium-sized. The CDR3 coding sequence is TGTGCCAGCAGCGAGCAGGGGCCCTTCCAAGAGACCCAGTACTTC. Amino acids: CASSEQGPFQETQYF. This chain connects TRBV11-2 to TRBJ2-5; D is perhaps TRBD1 (6 bases). The V and J ends lost 5 bases and 1 base respectively, with 14 bases between them. The CDR3 covers 15 residues. Looked up from germline, CDR1 is SGHAT and CDR2 is FQNNGV. The variable domain in full, completed from reference TRBV11-2 and TRBJ2-5, reads EAGVAQSPRYKIIEKRQSVAFWCNPISGHATLYWYQQILGQGPKLLIQFQNNGVVDDSQLPKDRFSAERLKGVDSTLKIQPAKLEDSAVYLCASSEQGPFQETQYFGPGTRLLVL.

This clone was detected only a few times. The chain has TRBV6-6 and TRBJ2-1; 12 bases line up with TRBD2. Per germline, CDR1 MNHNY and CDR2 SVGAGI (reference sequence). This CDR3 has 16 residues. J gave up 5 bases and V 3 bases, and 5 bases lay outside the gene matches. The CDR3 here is CASSYGSSGRDNEQFF. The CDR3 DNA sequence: TGTGCCAGCAGTTATGGGTCTAGCGGGAGGGACAATGAGCAGTTCTTC.

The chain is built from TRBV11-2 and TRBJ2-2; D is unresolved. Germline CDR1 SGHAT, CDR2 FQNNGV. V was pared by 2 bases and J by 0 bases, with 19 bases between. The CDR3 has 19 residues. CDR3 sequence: CASSLKTERFPPNTGELFF. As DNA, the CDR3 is TGTGCCAGCAGCTTAAAGACGGAGCGCTTTCCACCGAACACCGGGGAGCTGTTTTTT.

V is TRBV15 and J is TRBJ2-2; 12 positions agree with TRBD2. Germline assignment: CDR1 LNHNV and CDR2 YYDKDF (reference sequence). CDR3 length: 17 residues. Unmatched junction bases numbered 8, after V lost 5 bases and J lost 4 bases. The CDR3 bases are TGTGCCACCAGCCGCAAACTAGCGGGAGGTAGCACCGGGGAGCTGTTTTTT. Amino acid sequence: CATSRKLAGGSTGELFF.

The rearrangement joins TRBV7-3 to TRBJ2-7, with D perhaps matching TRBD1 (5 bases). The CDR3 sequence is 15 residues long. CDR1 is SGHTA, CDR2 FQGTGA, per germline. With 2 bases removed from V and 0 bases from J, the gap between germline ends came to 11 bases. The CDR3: CASSLAPGPSYEQYF. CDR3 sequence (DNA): TGTGCCAGCAGCTTAGCGCCAGGGCCCTCCTACGAGCAGTACTTC. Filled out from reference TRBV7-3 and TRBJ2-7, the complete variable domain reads GAGVSQTPSNKVTEKGKYVELRCDPISGHTALYWYRQSLGQGPEFLIYFQGTGAADDSGLPNDRFFAVRPEGSVSTLKIQRTERGDSAVYLCASSLAPGPSYEQYFGPGTRLTVT.

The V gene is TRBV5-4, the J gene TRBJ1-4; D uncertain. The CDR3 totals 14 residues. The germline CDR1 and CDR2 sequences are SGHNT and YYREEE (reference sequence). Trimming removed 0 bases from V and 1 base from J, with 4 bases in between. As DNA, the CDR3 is TGTGCCAGCAGCTTGGACAGAACTAATGAAAAACTGTTTTTT. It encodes CASSLDRTNEKLFF.

The CDR3 loop is CASSPSGSANTGELFF. DNA for the CDR3: TGTGCCAGCTCACCTAGCGGAAGCGCGAACACCGGGGAGCTGTTTTTT. This chain joins TRBV18 and TRBJ2-2, with D perhaps matching TRBD2 (6 bases). V shed 3 bases and J shed 0 bases, with 11 bases lying between them. Germline CDR1 and CDR2: KGHSH and LQKENI. This CDR3 has 16 amino acids.

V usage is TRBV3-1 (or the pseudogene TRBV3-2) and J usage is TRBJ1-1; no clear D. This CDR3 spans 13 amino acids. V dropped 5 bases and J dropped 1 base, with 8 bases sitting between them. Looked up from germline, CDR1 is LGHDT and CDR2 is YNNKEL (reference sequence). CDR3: CASSTTQNTEAFF. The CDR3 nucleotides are TGTGCCAGCAGCACTACACAGAACACTGAAGCTTTCTTT.

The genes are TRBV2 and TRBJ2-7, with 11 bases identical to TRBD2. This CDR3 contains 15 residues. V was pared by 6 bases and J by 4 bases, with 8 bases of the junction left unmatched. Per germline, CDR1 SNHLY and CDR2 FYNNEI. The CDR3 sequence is CASRTLAGVFYEQYF. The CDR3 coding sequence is TGTGCCAGCAGAACACTAGCGGGAGTCTTTTACGAGCAGTACTTC.

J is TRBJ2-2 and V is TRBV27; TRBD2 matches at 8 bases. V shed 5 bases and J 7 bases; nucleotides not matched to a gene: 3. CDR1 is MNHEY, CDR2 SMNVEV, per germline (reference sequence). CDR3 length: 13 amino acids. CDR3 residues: CASSSGSFGELFF. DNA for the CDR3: TGTGCCAGCAGTAGCGGGAGCTTCGGGGAGCTGTTTTTT.

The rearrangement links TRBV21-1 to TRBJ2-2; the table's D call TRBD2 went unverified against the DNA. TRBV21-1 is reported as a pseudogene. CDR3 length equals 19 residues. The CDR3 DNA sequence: TGTGCCAGCAGCCCCTCAGGGCTAGCGGGTGCCAGTAACACCGGGGAGCTGTTTTTT. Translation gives CASSPSGLAGASNTGELFF.

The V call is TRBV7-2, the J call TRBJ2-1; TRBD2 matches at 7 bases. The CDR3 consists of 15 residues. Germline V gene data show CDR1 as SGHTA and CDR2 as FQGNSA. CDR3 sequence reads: CGVGSGPSSYNEQFF. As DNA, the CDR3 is TGTGGGGTAGGTAGCGGGCCAAGCTCCTACAATGAGCAGTTCTTC.

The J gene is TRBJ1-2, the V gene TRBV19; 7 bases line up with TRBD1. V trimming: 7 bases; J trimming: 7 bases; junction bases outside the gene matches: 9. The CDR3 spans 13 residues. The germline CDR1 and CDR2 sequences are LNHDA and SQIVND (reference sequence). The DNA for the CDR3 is TGTGCCAGTAACCTGAACAGGGGCGGTGGCTACACCTTC. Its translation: CASNLNRGGGYTF.